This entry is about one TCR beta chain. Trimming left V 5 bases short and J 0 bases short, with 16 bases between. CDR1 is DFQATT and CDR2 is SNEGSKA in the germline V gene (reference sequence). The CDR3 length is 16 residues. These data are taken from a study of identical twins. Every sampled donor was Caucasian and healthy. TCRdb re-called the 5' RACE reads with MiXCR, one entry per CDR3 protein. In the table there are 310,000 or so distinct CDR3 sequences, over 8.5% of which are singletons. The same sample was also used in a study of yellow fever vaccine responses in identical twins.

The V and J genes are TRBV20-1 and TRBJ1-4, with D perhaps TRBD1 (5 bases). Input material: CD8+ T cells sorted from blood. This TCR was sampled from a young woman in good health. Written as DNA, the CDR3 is TGCAGTGCTTTCCCCCCCGACAGTGCAACTAATGAAAAACTGTTTTTT. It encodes CSAFPPDSATNEKLFF.